The present T cell receptor (beta chain) was sequenced within a study of blood T cell repertoires in COVID-19. On the study more broadly: Some COVID-19 samples were acute and others convalescent; all came from the United States, Italy and Spain. PBMCs, B-cell-depleted T cells, or T cells provided the cDNA or gDNA that made up the material.

Methods used by the authors: The assay estimated nucleated cells by amplifying reference gene primers. Clones were sequenced by immunoSEQ multiplex PCR, and TCRdb holds only the in-frame ones, with some missing. V, J and clone size derive from that table, while D and trimming were established from the DNA sequence. The data contain about 80,000 clones, roughly 80% of them seen just once; the ten biggest clones take up approximately 33%. Germline V gene lookup returns CDR1 KGHDR and CDR2 SFDVKD. There are 18 residues in the CDR3. The ends were cut back, 0 bases at V and 1 base at J, with 14 bases in the middle.

The chain couples TRBV24-1 to TRBJ2-2; perhaps TRBD2 as D (6 bases). The clonotype originates from a woman in her seventies with acute or convalescent COVID-19. The material sequenced was peripheral blood. The CDR3 loop reads CATSDLPGRERNTGELFF. The CDR3 nucleotides read TGTGCCACCAGTGATTTGCCCGGGAGAGAAAGGAACACCGGGGAGCTGTTTTTT.